A selection of T cell receptor beta chains follows, all from one sample in a study of T-cell reconstitution after alpha-beta-depleted transplantation in children. TCRdb reanalysed the PCR reads using MiXCR and keeps one entry per CDR3 protein. The table includes about 980,000 distinct CDR3 sequences, about 29% detected once. The sequences come from PBMCs, mostly from graft donor cells, collected 360 days after TCRalphabeta/CD19-depleted stem cell transplant. Receptors were obtained from a boy in the first two years of life who had a stem cell transplant for SCID, so the T cells may come from the graft donor. Both conserved end residues are part of each CDR3. Fields, in order: D gene, J gene, clone size, CDR3 length, V gene, CDR3 DNA, CDR3 protein. A D gene is named only where the DNA matches it firmly. Clone size is stated in some rows and not others, as once, few, many or a class when expanded.

.,TRBJ2-2,few,15,TRBV5-1,TGCGCCAGCAGCCCCCGGACGGCCTCCACCGGGGAGCTGTTTTTT,CASSPRTASTGELFF
.,TRBJ2-1,.,18,TRBV7-8,TGTGCCAGCAGCTTAGGGACGGGGGGCGAAATCTTGCGGAATGAGCAGTTCTTC,CASSLGTGGEILRNEQFF
TRBD2,TRBJ2-3,.,13,TRBV20-1,TGCAGTGCTCTGAGCGGGGGCACAGATACGCAGTATTTT,CSALSGGTDTQYF
.,TRBJ2-2,.,15,TRBV5-1,TGCGCCAGCAGCTTGCCGAGACAGTACACCGGGGAGCTGTTTTTT,CASSLPRQYTGELFF
TRBD1,TRBJ1-6,.,14,TRBV25-1,TGTGCCAGTACACCAGGGGGCTGGAGTTCACCCCTCCACTTT,CASTPGGWSSPLHF
.,TRBJ1-1,.,16,TRBV12-3/TRBV12-4,TGTGCCAGCAGTTTTGGGTCTGGGGCCTTGAACACTGAAGCTTTCTTT,CASSFGSGALNTEAFF
.,TRBJ2-7,.,15,TRBV29-1,TGCAGCGTTGAAGATCGGGGGGCAGCCTCCTACGAGCAGTACTTC,CSVEDRGAASYEQYF
.,TRBJ1-4,.,15,TRBV20-1,TGCAGTGCTAGAGAGGGGCCGACGGTTAATGAAAAACTGTTTTTT,CSAREGPTVNEKLFF
.,TRBJ1-1,.,14,TRBV9,TGTGCCAGCAGCGTAGTTACAGGGAACACTGAAGCTTTCTTT,CASSVVTGNTEAFF
TRBD2,TRBJ2-7,.,14,TRBV3-1,TGTGCCAGCAGCCAGTCAGCGGGGGCGGAAGAGCAGTACTTC,CASSQSAGAEEQYF
TRBD2,TRBJ2-1,.,19,TRBV5-1,TGCGCCAGCAGCTTGATTAAACTAGCGGGGGGTATACTCCCGGGTGAGCAGTTCTTC,CASSLIKLAGGILPGEQFF
TRBD1,TRBJ2-3,.,13,TRBV20-1,TGCAGTGCTAGAGATTCGGCAGGGGGTACGCAGTATTTT,CSARDSAGGTQYF
.,TRBJ1-4,few,18,TRBV6-1,TGTGCCAGCAGTGAACCCCTCCGCTTGGTGGGGGTTAGTGAAAAACTGTTTTTT,CASSEPLRLVGVSEKLFF
.,TRBJ2-2,.,17,TRBV27,TGCACCAGCAGTTTATCGACCGTAGGAGCGAACACCGGGGAGCTGTTTTTT,CTSSLSTVGANTGELFF
TRBD1,TRBJ2-7,many,15,TRBV28,TGTGCCAGCAACATGGGGGACAGGGCCCTCTACGAGCAGTACTTC,CASNMGDRALYEQYF
.,TRBJ2-1,.,15,TRBV2,TGTGCCAGCAGTCGGGCCCTTAGCTCCTACAATGAGCAGTTCTTC,CASSRALSSYNEQFF
.,TRBJ1-4,few,16,TRBV4-2,TGTGCCAGCAGCCAATCCGGGGGAGCAACTAATGAAAAACTGTTTTTT,CASSQSGGATNEKLFF
.,TRBJ1-1,.,13,TRBV28,TGTGCCACCAGACAGAACCCGAACACTGAAGCTTTCTTT,CATRQNPNTEAFF
.,TRBJ2-7,.,14,TRBV5-1,TGCGCCAGCAGCAGGGACAAACTAACCTACGAGCAGTACTTC,CASSRDKLTYEQYF
TRBD1,TRBJ2-5,.,14,TRBV5-1,TGCGCCAGCAGCAACCGGGACAGGGGAGTGACCCAGTACTTC,CASSNRDRGVTQYF
TRBD2,TRBJ2-1,.,15,TRBV20-1,TGCAGTGCTAGATCGAGCGGGGGGTACCACAATGAGCAGTTCTTC,CSARSSGGYHNEQFF
.,TRBJ1-1,.,13,TRBV7-9,TGTGCCAGCAGCCTAGCCGCGACTGTTGAAGCTTTCTTT,CASSLAATVEAFF
.,TRBJ1-2,.,12,TRBV5-1,TGCGCCAGCAGCGGAGATCACTATGGCTACACCTTC,CASSGDHYGYTF
.,TRBJ2-1,few,14,TRBV28,TGTGCCAGCAACCCCATTGGGGCCTACAATGAGCAGTTCTTC,CASNPIGAYNEQFF
.,TRBJ2-7,.,13,TRBV20-1,TGCAGTGCTAGGGGACTCGGTTTGCGAGAGCAGTACTTC,CSARGLGLREQYF
.,TRBJ2-1,.,15,TRBV9,TGTGCCAGCAGCGCCTTCGGGACGGACTACAATGAGCAGTTCTTC,CASSAFGTDYNEQFF
.,TRBJ1-1,few,15,TRBV6-1,TGTGCCAGCAGTGAGGCAGGGGCCCTGAACACTGAAGCTTTCTTT,CASSEAGALNTEAFF
TRBD1,TRBJ2-1,.,14,TRBV15,TGTGCCACCAGGCGTCAGGGGGCGGGTAATGAGCAGTTCTTC,CATRRQGAGNEQFF
.,TRBJ1-1,.,14,TRBV15,TGTGCCACCAGCAGAGAACCCGGGCGTTTTGAAGCTTTCTTT,CATSREPGRFEAFF
TRBD2,TRBJ2-1,many,14,TRBV9,TGTGCCAGCAGCGTCGTCGGGGGGTTAGGTGAGCAGTTCTTC,CASSVVGGLGEQFF
.,TRBJ2-3,few,14,TRBV28,TGTGCCAGCAGTGACGGGGCCCTCACAGATACGCAGTATTTT,CASSDGALTDTQYF
TRBD1,TRBJ1-4,.,12,TRBV29-1,TGCAGCGCAGGGGGAGGTAATGAAAAACTGTTTTTT,CSAGGGNEKLFF
.,TRBJ1-5,.,17,TRBV4-2,TGTGCCAGCAGCCAAGAACTGAGGGGAACAAGCAATCAGCCCCAGCATTTT,CASSQELRGTSNQPQHF
.,TRBJ2-7,.,15,TRBV7-3,TGTGCCAGCAGCTTAACGGGCCATGATGTCGACGAGCAGTACTTC,CASSLTGHDVDEQYF
.,TRBJ2-3,few,14,TRBV20-1,TGCAGTGCTAGTGCGCCCTGGGGCACAGATACGCAGTATTTT,CSASAPWGTDTQYF
.,TRBJ2-3,many,16,TRBV9,TGTGCCAGCAGCACGTCCAGGGGAAGGGGAACAGATACGCAGTATTTT,CASSTSRGRGTDTQYF
.,TRBJ1-1,.,12,TRBV6-5,TGTGCCACCCTCCAACCGGGGACTGAAGCTTTCTTT,CATLQPGTEAFF
.,TRBJ2-3,few,12,TRBV20-1,TGCAGTGCTAGTCCACTCACAGATACGCAGTATTTT,CSASPLTDTQYF
.,TRBJ2-1,.,15,TRBV29-1,TGCAGCGTTGAAGGGACAGCGCACACCTACAATGAGCAGTTCTTC,CSVEGTAHTYNEQFF
.,TRBJ1-2,.,16,TRBV6-1,TGTGCCAGCAGTGAGCGTTCGAGGCAGGCGAACTATGGCTACACCTTC,CASSERSRQANYGYTF
TRBD1,TRBJ2-1,.,15,TRBV28,TGTGCCAGCAGCCTGACAGGGTTCGATTACAATGAGCAGTTCTTC,CASSLTGFDYNEQFF
TRBD1,TRBJ1-1,.,16,TRBV7-9,TGTGCCAGCAGCTTTAGCCCAGGGGGCGTGAACACTGAAGCTTTCTTT,CASSFSPGGVNTEAFF
.,TRBJ1-6,.,15,TRBV5-6,TGTGCCAGCAGCTGGGGGGCAGGGAGGAACTCACCCCTCCACTTT,CASSWGAGRNSPLHF
TRBD2,TRBJ2-5,.,15,TRBV6-1,TGTGCCAGCAGCCGCGCTAGCGGGGTCGCGGAGACCCAGTACTTC,CASSRASGVAETQYF
TRBD1,TRBJ1-1,.,13,TRBV20-1,TGCAGTGCTAGGGACAGGGGGCAGGGTGAAGCTTTCTTT,CSARDRGQGEAFF
TRBD2,TRBJ2-2,many,14,TRBV20-1,TGCAGTGCACTAGGACTAGCTCGAACCGGGGAGCTGTTTTTT,CSALGLARTGELFF